The 24 T cell receptor beta chains below come from one sample, sequenced in a study of blood T cell repertoires in COVID-19. Repertoires were generated with immunoSEQ multiplex PCR, while TCRdb's copy carries only in-frame clones and drops some. The table records 150,000 or so clones, 85% to 90% of them present only once. The sequencing sample was made of peripheral blood. These receptors came from a woman in her fifties or sixties with acute or convalescent COVID-19.

The V gene is TRBV11-3, the J gene TRBJ2-3; 12 bases agree with TRBD2. Germline CDR1 and CDR2: SGHNT and YENEEA. The ends lost 5 bases at V and 8 bases at J; junction bases unmatched: 5. There are 14 residues in the CDR3. The CDR3 reads CASSPSGGVATQYF. The CDR3 region has the DNA TGTGCCAGCAGCCCTAGCGGGGGGGTGGCTACGCAGTATTTT.

This chain links TRBV7-2 with TRBJ2-3; D is possibly TRBD2 (5 bases). Germline CDR1 SGHTA, CDR2 FQGNSA. Trimming stripped 2 bases from V and 2 bases from J, with 20 bases between. The CDR3 length is 18 residues. The CDR3 sequence: CASSLRAPGWRHTDTQYF. The CDR3 DNA is TGTGCCAGCAGCTTACGGGCTCCCGGTTGGAGGCACACAGATACGCAGTATTTT.

This clone was observed a single time. In DNA form, the CDR3 reads TGTGCCAGCAGCACCCTAGCGGGGGGCTACGAGCAGTACTTC. Translating gives CASSTLAGGYEQYF. The genes are TRBV6-6 and TRBJ2-7, with 11 bases lining up with TRBD2. CDR1 MNHNY and CDR2 SVGAGI come from the germline V gene (reference sequence). Trimming at V came to 6 bases and at J to 3 bases, leaving 4 bases not matched to a gene. The CDR3 consists of 14 residues.

The CDR3 is CASSSFTLTQGSEAFF. In nucleotides, the CDR3 is TGTGCCAGCAGTTCTTTTACGCTCACTCAGGGTTCGGAAGCTTTCTTT. The rearrangement links TRBV28 to TRBJ1-1; possibly TRBD1 for D (5 bases). CDR1 is MDHEN and CDR2 is SYDVKM in the germline V gene. Trimming cost V 4 bases and J 8 bases, with 23 bases left between them. The CDR3 runs to 16 residues.

The V call is TRBV11-3, the J call TRBJ2-1; 9 bases agree with TRBD2. Germline CDR1 is SGHNT and CDR2 is YENEEA. Trimming removed 2 bases from V and 7 bases from J; junction bases left unmatched: 9. This CDR3 is 16 amino acids long. The CDR3, as DNA: TGTGCCAGCAGCTTATCTAGCGGGGCCCCCATAAATGAGCAGTTCTTC. Amino acids: CASSLSSGAPINEQFF.

Concerning this clone itself: Other nucleotide sequences in the sample specify the same CDR3. This sequence joins TRBV6-5 and TRBJ1-2; the match to TRBD1 covers 8 bases. The trim removed 2 bases at V and 4 bases at J, leaving 6 bases unmatched. Germline V gene data show CDR1 as MNHEY and CDR2 as SVGAGI. The CDR3 has 15 amino acids. CDR3 nucleotides: TGTGCCAGCAGTTACCGCAGGGGGCCAATCTATGGCTACACCTTC. This translates into CASSYRRGPIYGYTF.

This chain connects TRBV9 to TRBJ2-2; 9 positions agree with TRBD2. Germline CDR1 and CDR2: SGDLS and YYNGEE. Unmatched junction bases numbered 12, after V lost 3 bases and J lost 0 bases. This CDR3 is built from 19 residues. DNA for the CDR3: TGTGCCAGCAGCGATAGTGCCCCCGGGACTAGCCCGAACACCGGGGAGCTGTTTTTT. Protein: CASSDSAPGTSPNTGELFF.

The chain employs TRBV28 and TRBJ2-7; D gene unclear. CDR3 length: 10 amino acids. With 8 bases removed from V and 3 bases from J, the gap between germline ends came to 5 bases. Germline V gene data show CDR1 as MDHEN and CDR2 as SYDVKM. CDR3 sequence (DNA): TGTGCCAGCGGTAGCTACGAGCAGTACTTC. Translating it yields CASGSYEQYF.

This chain connects TRBV30 to TRBJ1-2; 9 nucleotides agree with TRBD1. The CDR3 is 14 amino acids. Per the germline V gene, CDR1 is GTSNPN and CDR2 is SVGIG (reference sequence). Trimming cost V 3 bases and J 8 bases; bases outside gene matches: 10. Here the CDR3 DNA reads TGTGCCTGGAGCGCCCGACAGGGGGAGCGGGGCTACACCTTC. The encoded protein is CAWSARQGERGYTF.

The chain couples TRBV5-4 to TRBJ1-3; no clear D gene. Trimming took 0 bases from V and 4 from J, leaving 8 bases between them. The CDR3 consists of 14 residues. CDR1 SGHNT and CDR2 YYREEE come from the germline V gene (reference sequence). The chain's CDR3 is CASSLAQAGNTIYF. In DNA form, the CDR3 reads TGTGCCAGCAGCTTGGCCCAGGCAGGAAACACCATATATTTT.

As DNA, the CDR3 is TGTGCCAGCAGCCTGACAAGCGGGGGGGCCAAAATATACAATGAGCAGTTCTTC. It yields the protein CASSLTSGGAKIYNEQFF. The chain joins TRBV11-2 to TRBJ2-1; 10 nucleotides line up with TRBD2. With V trimmed by 5 bases and J by 4 bases, 14 bases remained unmatched. The CDR3 has 18 amino acids. Looked up from germline, CDR1 is SGHAT and CDR2 is FQNNGV.

The chain couples TRBV18 to TRBJ1-5, with D tentatively TRBD1 (5 bases). Germline assignment: CDR1 KGHSH and CDR2 LQKENI. Trimming removed 2 bases from V and 5 bases from J, with 13 bases in between. The CDR3 has 15 amino acids. This CDR3 reads CASSPISQGDQPQHF. The CDR3 DNA follows: TGTGCCAGCTCACCAATCAGCCAAGGGGATCAGCCCCAGCATTTT.

The V gene is TRBV10-2, the J gene TRBJ1-3; 9 nucleotides match TRBD1. The CDR3 spans 14 residues. With V trimmed by 6 bases and J by 3 bases, 3 bases remained unmatched. CDR1 and CDR2 (germline): WSHSY, SAAADI. The CDR3 bases are TGCGCCAGCAGCACGGGACAGGGTGGAAACACCATATATTTT. Translation: CASSTGQGGNTIYF.

The chain is built from TRBV7-6 and TRBJ1-5, with 9 bases fitting TRBD1. The CDR3 consists of 20 residues. Unmatched junction bases numbered 18, after V lost 0 bases and J lost 6 bases. The germline V gene encodes CDR1 SGHVS and CDR2 FNYEAQ. CDR3 residues: CASSLASPGTGNGAIQPQHF. CDR3 nucleotide sequence: TGTGCCAGCAGCTTAGCTAGTCCCGGGACAGGGAATGGGGCTATTCAGCCCCAGCATTTT.

The chain has TRBV28 and TRBJ1-5; 7 bases match TRBD1. Germline assignment: CDR1 MDHEN and CDR2 SYDVKM. V trimming: 3 bases; J trimming: 5 bases; junction bases outside the gene matches: 4. This CDR3 has 14 residues. CDR3: CASSFQGGYQPQHF. CDR3 nucleotides: TGTGCCAGCAGTTTCCAGGGGGGCTATCAGCCCCAGCATTTT. Full variable domain (remainder filled in from reference TRBV28 and TRBJ1-5): DVKVTQSSRYLVKRTGEKVFLECVQDMDHENMFWYRQDPGLGLRLIYFSYDVKMKEKGDIPEGYSVSREKKERFSLILESASTNQTSMYLCASSFQGGYQPQHFGDGTRLSIL.

In regard to this clone: This sample includes further DNA sequences coding for the same CDR3. The chain is built from TRBV5-1 and TRBJ1-6; D gene uncertain. Germline V CDR1 and CDR2: SGHRS, YFSETQ. CDR3 length: 15 residues. Trimming shortened V by 0 bases and J by 0 bases, and 4 bases separated the two germline ends. The CDR3 protein is CASSLGSSYNSPLHF. CDR3 nucleotides: TGCGCCAGCAGCTTGGGTAGCTCCTATAATTCACCCCTCCACTTT. The full variable domain, completed using reference TRBV5-1 and TRBJ1-6, is KAGVTQTPRYLIKTRGQQVTLSCSPISGHRSVSWYQQTPGQGLQFLFEYFSETQRNKGNFPGRFSGRQFSNSRSEMNVSTLELGDSALYLCASSLGSSYNSPLHFGNGTRLTVT.

The J gene is TRBJ1-6, the V gene TRBV5-5, with a weak D call TRBD1 (5 bases). The CDR3 extends over 15 amino acids. Germline CDR1 and CDR2: SGHKS and YYEKEE (reference sequence). V dropped 6 bases and J dropped 7 bases, with 17 bases sitting between them. In DNA, the CDR3 is TGTGCCAGCAACCTAGGAGGGGCCGGGAATTCACCCCTCCACTTT. It codes for CASNLGGAGNSPLHF.

The chain combines TRBV27 with TRBJ1-1; 7 nucleotides match TRBD1. This CDR3 comprises 14 residues. Germline assignment: CDR1 MNHEY and CDR2 SMNVEV (reference sequence). The J segment lost 0 bases and the V segment lost 6 bases, leaving 4 bases of the junction unmatched. CDR3 in amino acids: CASSRDRLNTEAFF. CDR3 coding DNA: TGTGCCAGCAGCCGGGACAGACTGAACACTGAAGCTTTCTTT.

In its sample, this clone was seen a few times. The V and J genes are TRBV11-2 and TRBJ2-7; the D gene is possibly TRBD2 (5 bases). This CDR3 has 15 amino acids. The germline CDR1 and CDR2 sequences are SGHAT and FQNNGV. V lost 1 base and J lost 0, with 10 bases in between. The CDR3, as DNA: TGTGCCAGCAGCTTAGTCCGGGGAAACTCCTACGAGCAGTACTTC. Encoded protein: CASSLVRGNSYEQYF.

This clone appeared a few times. The CDR3, as DNA: TGTGCCAGCAGCTTACTTCCAGTTTCCTCCTATAATTCACCCCTCCACTTT. This sequence encodes CASSLLPVSSYNSPLHF. The genes are TRBV7-2 and TRBJ1-6, with D uncertain. CDR1 SGHTA and CDR2 FQGNSA come from the germline V gene. V lost 2 bases and J lost 0, with 11 bases in between. The CDR3 is 17 amino acids. Based on the CDR3 plus reference TRBV7-2 and TRBJ1-6, the full variable domain is GAGVSQSPSNKVTEKGKDVELRCDPISGHTALYWYRQSLGQGLEFLIYFQGNSAPDKSGLPSDRFSAERTGGSVSTLTIQRTQQEDSAVYLCASSLLPVSSYNSPLHFGNGTRLTVT.

The CDR3 sequence is CASSLVTDDRGGEQYF. Here the CDR3 DNA reads TGTGCCAGCAGCTTGGTCACGGACGACAGGGGGGGCGAGCAGTACTTC. The chain joins TRBV7-6 to TRBJ2-7, with 9 bases aligning to TRBD1. CDR3 length: 16 residues. V was pared by 3 bases and J by 6 bases, with 12 bases of the junction left unmatched. Germline V gene sequence: CDR1 SGHVS, CDR2 FNYEAQ.

Regarding this clone: Relative to the germline gene, one junction end is altered; a read error may explain this. The chain employs TRBV24-1 and TRBJ2-5; weak D call: TRBD2 (6 bases). The CDR3 spans 12 residues. Germline assignment: CDR1 KGHDR and CDR2 SFDVKD. Written as DNA, the CDR3 is TGTGCCACCAGTGATGCGGGGTTTGAACCCCACTTC. This codes for CATSDAGFEPHF.

V gene TRBV12-3 or TRBV12-4 combines with J gene TRBJ2-5, with TRBD1 as a possible D gene (5 bases). V was trimmed by 2 bases and J by 7 bases, leaving 5 bases between them. The CDR3 extends over 11 amino acids. In DNA form, the CDR3 reads TGTGCCAGCAGTTTAAGGGGGACCCAGTACTTC. This encodes CASSLRGTQYF.

J is TRBJ2-3 and V is TRBV18, with D tentatively TRBD2 (7 bases). Germline V gene data show CDR1 as KGHSH and CDR2 as LQKENI. CDR3 length equals 13 residues. Trimming left V 1 base short and J 6 bases short, with 8 bases between. Here the CDR3 reads CASSPRGGDTQYF. Here the CDR3 DNA reads TGTGCCAGCTCACCACGCGGGGGCGATACGCAGTATTTT. Full variable domain (missing parts from reference TRBV18 and TRBJ2-3): NAGVMQNPRHLVRRRGQEARLRCSPMKGHSHVYWYRQLPEEGLKFMVYLQKENIIDESGMPKERFSAEFPKEGPSILRIQQVVRGDSAAYFCASSPRGGDTQYFGPGTRLTVL.